A selection of T cell receptor beta chains follows, all from one sample in a study of a mutant IDH1 vaccine in newly diagnosed glioma. Sequenced by immunoSEQ multiplex PCR; TCRdb stores in-frame clones only, minus some. This table holds roughly 86,000 clones, 85% to 90% found once. These receptors lack a known antigen. The source was PBMCs, collected from a glioma patient whose treatment included an IDH1 peptide vaccine. These receptors were obtained from a woman between 45 and 60 years old with glioma. Each CDR3 is given with its conserved first and last residue. The D gene is left open where the match is weak. The size field is filled for only some rows; it gives once, few, many or a size class.

CASSSGTAHKGQYF TGTGCCAGCAGCTCTGGGACAGCTCACAAGGGGCAGTACTTC TRBJ2-7 . TRBV5-6 TRBD1
CASTLGGLWGNQPQHF TGTGCCAGCACTTTAGGGGGGCTGTGGGGCAATCAGCCCCAGCATTTT TRBJ1-5 few TRBV28 .
CASSSDREYGYTF TGTGCCAGCTCATCCGACAGGGAGTATGGCTACACCTTC TRBJ1-2 . TRBV18 TRBD1
CASRRVPGHPQETQYF TGTGCCAGCAGAAGAGTCCCGGGACACCCCCAAGAGACCCAGTACTTC TRBJ2-5 . TRBV2 .
CASSWILRDRGRTDTQYF TGTGCCAGCAGTTGGATCTTGCGGGACAGGGGGCGGACAGATACGCAGTATTTT TRBJ2-3 . TRBV28 TRBD1
CASSPRQGAYNEQFF TGTGCCAGCAGCCCCCGACAGGGGGCCTACAATGAGCAGTTCTTC TRBJ2-1 . TRBV27 TRBD1
CASSIRPGTGLLEQYF TGTGCCAGCAGCATAAGGCCCGGGACAGGCCTTCTCGAGCAGTACTTC TRBJ2-7 . TRBV11-2 TRBD1
CASRAQGKMNTEAFF TGTGCCAGCAGGGCCCAGGGGAAGATGAACACTGAAGCTTTCTTT TRBJ1-1 . TRBV2 .
CASRAPPNTGELFF TGTGCCAGCAGAGCCCCCCCGAACACCGGGGAGCTGTTTTTT TRBJ2-2 . TRBV28 .
CASSTVYSYNEQFF TGTGCCAGCAGCACGGTATACTCCTACAATGAGCAGTTCTTC TRBJ2-1 . TRBV21-1 .
CASSQDPLDEQFF TGTGCCAGCAGCCAGGACCCCCTTGATGAGCAGTTCTTC TRBJ2-1 . TRBV11-2 .
CASSLIVGLGKLFF TGTGCCAGCAGTTTAATTGTGGGGCTCGGAAAACTGTTTTTT TRBJ1-4 few TRBV28 .
CASSLSQGRRETQYF TGTGCCAGCAGTTTATCCCAGGGGAGGCGGGAGACCCAGTACTTC TRBJ2-5 . TRBV28 .
CASSPRGQGADTEAFF TGTGCCAGCTCACCACGAGGGCAAGGGGCGGACACTGAAGCTTTCTTT TRBJ1-1 . TRBV18 .
CASRTGASHYEGYTF TGTGCCAGCAGAACAGGGGCTTCCCACTATGAGGGCTACACCTTC TRBJ1-2 . TRBV7-9 TRBD1
CASSLRQGDTEAFF TGTGCCAGCAGCTTAAGACAGGGAGATACTGAAGCTTTCTTT TRBJ1-1 few TRBV7-9 TRBD1
CASSGLLAGADNEQFF TGTGCCAGTAGTGGGTTACTAGCGGGAGCCGACAATGAGCAGTTCTTC TRBJ2-1 once TRBV19 TRBD2
CASSVDGQSTDTQYF TGTGCCAGCAGCGTGGATGGACAGAGCACAGATACGCAGTATTTT TRBJ2-3 . TRBV9 .
CASSRTPGNTIYF TGTGCCAGCAGCCGAACACCTGGAAACACCATATATTTT TRBJ1-3 . TRBV9 .
CASSSRTGANVLTF TGTGCCAGCAGCTCAAGAACTGGGGCCAACGTCCTGACTTTC TRBJ2-6 . TRBV7-9 .
CASSSTASGGDTQYF TGCGCCAGCAGCTCGACGGCTAGCGGGGGTGATACGCAGTATTTT TRBJ2-3 . TRBV5-1 TRBD2
CASTDSNQPQHF TGTGCCAGCACGGATAGCAATCAGCCCCAGCATTTT TRBJ1-5 . TRBV6-1 .
CASSQEIGGGETQYF TGTGCCAGCAGCCAAGAGATCGGGGGAGGCGAGACCCAGTACTTC TRBJ2-5 . TRBV14 .
CASREGQGGKLFF TGTGCCAGCAGGGAAGGACAGGGCGGAAAACTGTTTTTT TRBJ1-4 . TRBV6-5 TRBD1
CASSNTGTGVDEQYF TGTGCCAGCAGCAATACCGGGACAGGGGTCGACGAGCAGTACTTC TRBJ2-7 . TRBV11-3 TRBD1
CASSVGTGIYEQYF TGTGCCAGCAGCGTAGGAACAGGCATTTACGAGCAGTACTTC TRBJ2-7 . TRBV9 .
CASSWDRKGTEAFF TGTGCCAGCAGTTGGGACAGGAAGGGCACTGAAGCTTTCTTT TRBJ1-1 . TRBV6-5 TRBD1
CASSAGQWNTEAFF TGTGCCAGCAGCGCGGGACAGTGGAACACTGAAGCTTTCTTT TRBJ1-1 . TRBV9 TRBD1
CASSSSYEQYF TGTGCCAGCAGTTCTTCTTACGAGCAGTACTTC TRBJ2-7 . TRBV28 .
CASSLARNTEAFF TGTGCCAGCAGCTTAGCCAGGAACACTGAAGCTTTCTTT TRBJ1-1 . TRBV11-2 .
CASTTQGDEQFF TGTGCCAGCACGACGCAGGGAGATGAGCAGTTCTTC TRBJ2-1 . TRBV28 .
CASSLDRAGGFYEQYF TGTGCCAGCAGCTTGGATAGGGCAGGGGGCTTTTACGAGCAGTACTTC TRBJ2-7 once TRBV5-6 TRBD1
CASTEDRLASPLHF TGTGCCAGCACCGAGGATAGGCTTGCATCCCCCCTCCACTTT TRBJ1-6 . TRBV7-9 .
CASSPINGYTF TGTGCCAGCAGCCCTATTAATGGCTACACCTTC TRBJ1-2 . TRBV7-8 .
CASSLEYQRNYGYTF TGTGCCAGCAGCTTAGAGTATCAGCGGAACTATGGCTACACCTTC TRBJ1-2 . TRBV7-9 .
CAWSGSRRRYEQYF TGTGCCTGGAGTGGGTCGAGACGGAGGTACGAGCAGTACTTC TRBJ2-7 . TRBV30 .
CASSIGVMNTEAFF TGTGCCAGTAGTATCGGCGTAATGAACACTGAAGCTTTCTTT TRBJ1-1 . TRBV19 .
CAWRRRGYNSPLHF TGTGCCTGGAGACGGAGGGGCTATAATTCACCCCTCCACTTT TRBJ1-6 . TRBV30 .
CASSVRGRADNEQFF TGTGCCAGCAGCGTACGCGGGAGGGCCGACAATGAGCAGTTCTTC TRBJ2-1 . TRBV9 TRBD2
CASSYSPGDTQYF TGTGCCAGCAGTTACAGTCCGGGAGATACGCAGTATTTT TRBJ2-3 . TRBV6-5 .
CASSLSGTGGYNEQFF TGTGCCAGCAGCTTGTCTGGGACAGGGGGCTACAATGAGCAGTTCTTC TRBJ2-1 . TRBV11-1 TRBD1
CASSSGRVSYNEQFF TGTGCCAGCAGCTCTGGCAGGGTGTCCTACAATGAGCAGTTCTTC TRBJ2-1 . TRBV7-2 .
CASNYRGRETEAFF TGTGCCAGCAATTACAGGGGGCGTGAGACTGAAGCTTTCTTT TRBJ1-1 . TRBV2 TRBD1
CASSSLRVGLGTQYF TGTGCCAGCAGCTCGTTGAGAGTGGGATTAGGGACGCAGTATTTT TRBJ2-3 . TRBV7-8 .
CAIRDRDQPQHF TGTGCCATCAGGGACAGGGACCAGCCCCAGCATTTT TRBJ1-5 . TRBV10-3 TRBD1
CSAKHGGPNEKLFF TGCAGCGCCAAACATGGGGGGCCAAATGAAAAACTGTTTTTT TRBJ1-4 . TRBV29-1 .
CASSLVDSYEQYF TGTGCCAGCAGCTTAGTTGACTCCTACGAGCAGTACTTC TRBJ2-7 . TRBV5-6 .
CASSIERGRGQETQYF TGTGCCAGTAGTATTGAGAGGGGAAGGGGTCAAGAGACCCAGTACTTC TRBJ2-5 . TRBV19 .